The 17 T cell receptor beta chains in this list originate from one sample, sequenced in a study of T cells in women clearing cervical HPV infection. Profiling relied on immunoSEQ multiplex PCR, and the TCRdb table lists in-frame clones only, not all of them. Its clone listing holds some 16,000 clones. The material sequenced was blood buffy coat. These receptors were collected from a woman between 18 and 75 years old with a cervical HPV16 infection that either progressed to CIN3+ or cleared (not recorded which).

Concerning this clone itself: The read halts 3 residues ahead of the CDR3 end, with the missing end drawn from the germline J gene. The chain couples TRBV5-1 to TRBJ2-1; 9 nucleotides line up with TRBD1. V trimming: 0 bases; J trimming: 9 bases; junction bases outside the gene matches: 7. This CDR3 contains 15 residues. Germline-derived CDR1 and CDR2 are SGHRS and YFSETQ. The sequenced part of the CDR3 DNA is TGCGCCAGCAGCTTGGGGGGACAGGGAAGATTTGAG. Translating gives CASSLGGQGRFE. The CDR3 reads in full as CASSLGGQGRFEQFF.

With respect to this clone: The read comes to an end 3 residues before the CDR3 does, leaving the germline J gene to fill in the end. The chain combines TRBV20-1 with TRBJ2-3; tentatively, D is TRBD2 (6 bases). This CDR3 is built from 13 residues. The germline V and J ends were trimmed by 2 bases and 2 bases, with 8 bases remaining between them. From germline, CDR1 is DFQATT and CDR2 SNEGSKA (reference sequence). CDR3 DNA, as far as it was read: TGCAGTGCTAGACGGGGGAACACAGATACG. It translates to CSARRGNTDT. The CDR3 in its entirety is CSARRGNTDTQYF.

By frequency, this clone is medium-sized. The read ends 3 residues shy of where the CDR3 ends; the end is completed using the germline J gene. The chain recombines TRBV13 with TRBJ1-2, with 8 bases identical to TRBD1. There are 17 residues in the CDR3. Germline loops: CDR1 PRHDT, CDR2 FYEKMQ (reference sequence). V shed 5 bases and J 3 bases; nucleotides not matched to a gene: 14. The CDR3 loop is CASSTWEAGGADYGYTF. The CDR3 DNA, read in part, is TGTGCCAGCAGCACCTGGGAGGCAGGGGGCGCTGACTATGGC.

The CDR3 is CASSVGTGDGYTF. The part of the CDR3 DNA that was read is TGTGCCAGCAGCGTCGGGACAGGGGATGGC. The chain joins TRBV7-9 to TRBJ1-2; 10 bases are shared with TRBD1. The read halts 3 residues ahead of the CDR3 end, with the missing end drawn from the germline J gene. The CDR3 is made up of 13 amino acids. CDR1 is SEHNR, CDR2 FQNEAQ, per germline (reference sequence). V trimming: 5 bases; J trimming: 6 bases; junction bases outside the gene matches: 3.

On this clone: The read ends 3 residues early relative to the CDR3; the germline J gene fills the gap. The genes are TRBV5-1 and TRBJ2-1; D is unresolved. The CDR3 loop spans 14 amino acids. The germline CDR1 and CDR2 sequences are SGHRS and YFSETQ. With 4 bases removed from V and 8 bases from J, the gap between germline ends came to 16 bases. The sequenced part of the CDR3 DNA is TGCGCCAGCAGCCCAGTGACTGGTATCTATGAG. Protein: CASSPVTGIYE. The entire CDR3 protein is CASSPVTGIYEQFF.

With respect to this clone: The CDR3 end lies 3 residues beyond the end of the read and is filled in from the germline J gene. The chain links TRBV2 to TRBJ2-1; 9 positions match TRBD2. Germline V gene lookup returns CDR1 SNHLY and CDR2 FYNNEI. With 7 bases clipped from V and 9 bases from J, the junction kept 7 bases outside the gene matches. The CDR3 spans 13 residues. The part of the CDR3 DNA that was read is TGTGCCAGCAAGGCTAGCGGGATCGTTGAG. It specifies CASKASGIVE. The whole CDR3 protein reads CASKASGIVEQFF.

CDR3 loop: CASSLDVQGASGYTF. Incomplete CDR3 DNA: TGCGCCAGCAGCTTGGACGTACAGGGAGCCAGCGGC. The chain has TRBV5-1 and TRBJ1-2, with D tentatively TRBD1 (6 bases). Coverage ceases 3 residues before the CDR3 finishes, and the germline J gene fills in the end. The CDR3 sequence is 15 residues long. Per the germline V gene, CDR1 is SGHRS and CDR2 is YFSETQ.

Regarding this clone: The read ends 3 residues early relative to the CDR3; the germline J gene fills the gap. V gene TRBV19 combines with J gene TRBJ1-1; a weak D match, TRBD1 (6 bases). Germline V lookup: CDR1 LNHDA, CDR2 SQIVND (reference sequence). Trimming removed 7 bases from V and 1 base from J, with 13 bases in between. CDR3 length: 14 amino acids. The CDR3 spells CASKGGQWNTEAFF. Partial CDR3 DNA: TGTGCCAGTAAGGGAGGACAGTGGAACACTGAA. Supplemented by reference TRBV19 and TRBJ1-1, the full variable domain reads DGGITQSPKYLFRKEGQNVTLSCEQNLNHDAMYWYRQDPGQGLRLIYYSQIVNDFQKGDIAEGYSVSREKKESFPLTVTSAQKNPTAFYLCASKGGQWNTEAFFGQGTRLTVV.

Concerning this clone itself: The missing CDR3 end, 3 residues past where the read stops, is filled in from the germline J gene. The chain links TRBV13 to TRBJ1-1; weak D call: TRBD1 (5 bases). Germline V gene sequence: CDR1 PRHDT, CDR2 FYEKMQ (reference sequence). V lost 5 bases and J lost 3, with 19 bases in between. This CDR3 is 16 amino acids long. Incomplete CDR3 DNA: TGTGCCAGCAGCGTAGTTCTATCTTGGGGGGACACTGAA. The encoded protein is CASSVVLSWGDTE. The entire CDR3 is CASSVVLSWGDTEAFF.

On this clone itself: Read sequence stops 3 residues before the CDR3 end, and the germline J gene provides the missing end. V and J are TRBV5-1 and TRBJ1-2; 7 nucleotides agree with TRBD1. Germline CDR1 reads SGHRS; CDR2 reads YFSETQ. The J segment lost 0 bases and the V segment lost 4 bases, leaving 15 bases of the junction unmatched. CDR3 length: 18 amino acids. The CDR3 sequence: CASSRYPGQNPTNYGYTF. CDR3 bases read: TGCGCCAGCAGCAGGTACCCGGGACAGAACCCGACTAACTATGGC.

As for this clone: The missing CDR3 end, 3 residues past where the read stops, is filled in from the germline J gene. V and J are TRBV30 and TRBJ1-1, with D possibly matching TRBD1 (5 bases). With 0 bases removed from V and 5 bases from J, the gap between germline ends came to 13 bases. The length of the CDR3 is 14 residues. Germline V gene data show CDR1 as GTSNPN and CDR2 as SVGIG (reference sequence). The CDR3 sequence is CAWSVIGGRTEAFF. The CDR3 bases that were read are TGTGCCTGGAGTGTAATCGGGGGAAGGACTGAA.

Notes on this clone: The read is 3 residues too short to cover the CDR3 end, so that end is filled in from the germline J gene. The chain carries TRBV20-1 and TRBJ2-1, with 7 bases matching TRBD1. The CDR3 is 14 amino acids. Germline values: CDR1 DFQATT, CDR2 SNEGSKA (reference sequence). V shed 5 bases and J 2 bases; nucleotides not matched to a gene: 6. The CDR3 DNA, read in part, is TGCAGTGCTGACATACAGGGGACCTACAATGAG. This sequence encodes CSADIQGTYNE. The CDR3 in its entirety is CSADIQGTYNEQFF.

As to this clone: Read data end 3 residues before the CDR3 end; the end is taken from the germline J gene. The chain carries TRBV20-1 and TRBJ1-2; 7 bases fit TRBD1. Germline V gives CDR1 DFQATT, CDR2 SNEGSKA (reference sequence). CDR3 length: 13 amino acids. The part of the CDR3 DNA that was read is TGCAGTGTCACACAACCGGGACAGTGGGGC. It yields the protein CSVTQPGQWG. In full, the CDR3 is CSVTQPGQWGYTF.

Regarding this clone: The read comes to an end 3 residues before the CDR3 does, leaving the germline J gene to fill in the end. This chain uses TRBV7-8 with TRBJ2-1; perhaps TRBD2 as D (6 bases). This CDR3 comprises 16 residues. Trimming took 2 bases from V and 4 from J, leaving 15 bases between them. Germline CDR1 is SGHVS and CDR2 is FQNEAQ. CDR3 amino acids: CASSLFRGVLYNEQFF. Partial CDR3 DNA: TGTGCCAGCAGCTTATTTCGCGGGGTGCTTTACAATGAG.

Incomplete CDR3 DNA: TGCGCCAGCAGCTTGCATACAGAGTCCGGGGAG. Protein: CASSLHTESGE. The full CDR3 protein reads CASSLHTESGELFF. The chain carries TRBV5-1 and TRBJ2-2; no clear D gene. The read ends 3 residues early relative to the CDR3; the germline J gene fills the gap. V lost 1 base and J 6 bases, leaving 10 bases between the germline ends. This CDR3 comprises 14 residues. Germline CDR1 SGHRS, CDR2 YFSETQ. Variable domain in full (rest from reference TRBV5-1 and TRBJ2-2): KAGVTQTPRYLIKTRGQQVTLSCSPISGHRSVSWYQQTPGQGLQFLFEYFSETQRNKGNFPGRFSGRQFSNSRSEMNVSTLELGDSALYLCASSLHTESGELFFGEGSRLTVL.

Turning to this clone: The read terminates 3 residues before the CDR3 end, so the remaining end is supplied by the germline J gene. V gene TRBV12-3 or TRBV12-4 combines with J gene TRBJ1-1, with no clear D. The CDR3 contains 9 residues. CDR3 in amino acids: CASKAPAFF. CDR3 bases read: TGTGCCAGCAAGGCCCCA.

As to this clone: The read ends 3 residues shy of where the CDR3 ends; the end is completed using the germline J gene. V gene TRBV7-9 combines with J gene TRBJ2-7; no reliable D call. The germline V and J ends were trimmed by 5 bases and 3 bases, with 8 bases remaining between them. Germline V gene sequence: CDR1 SEHNR, CDR2 FQNEAQ (reference sequence). The CDR3 has 12 amino acids. CDR3 in amino acids: CASSLNNYEQYF. Incomplete CDR3 DNA: TGTGCCAGCAGCCTGAACAACTACGAG.